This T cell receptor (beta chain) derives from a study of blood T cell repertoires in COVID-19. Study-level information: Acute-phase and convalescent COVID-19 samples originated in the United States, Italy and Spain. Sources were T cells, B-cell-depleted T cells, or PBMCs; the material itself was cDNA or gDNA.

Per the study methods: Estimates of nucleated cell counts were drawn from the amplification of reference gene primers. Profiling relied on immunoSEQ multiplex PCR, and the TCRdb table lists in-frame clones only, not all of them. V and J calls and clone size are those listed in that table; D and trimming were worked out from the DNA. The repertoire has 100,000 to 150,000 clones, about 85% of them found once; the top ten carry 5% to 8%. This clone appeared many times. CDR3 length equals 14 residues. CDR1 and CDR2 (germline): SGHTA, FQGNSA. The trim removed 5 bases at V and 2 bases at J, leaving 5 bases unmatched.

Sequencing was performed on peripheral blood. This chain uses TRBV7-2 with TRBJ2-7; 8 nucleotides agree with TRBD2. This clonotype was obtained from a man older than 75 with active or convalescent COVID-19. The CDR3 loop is CASSPGLVPYEQYF. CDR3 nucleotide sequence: TGTGCCAGCAGCCCGGGACTAGTACCCTACGAGCAGTACTTC.